This record concerns one T cell receptor beta chain sequence. Profiling relied on immunoSEQ multiplex PCR, and the TCRdb table lists in-frame clones only, not all of them. The repertoire has roughly 60,000 clones, about 87% of them found once; the top ten carry around 0.58%. The entry originates in a study of T cell changes during pregnancy in multiple sclerosis. The CDR3 extends over 15 amino acids. CDR1 and CDR2 from the germline V gene are SNHLY and FYNNEI. With 6 bases removed from V and 0 bases from J, the gap between germline ends came to 14 bases. V is TRBV2 and J is TRBJ1-1; a weak D match, TRBD1 (6 bases). The clonotype originates from a female donor with multiple sclerosis, enrolled in a pregnancy study. Sequencing used CD4+ T cells from peripheral blood mononuclear cells, obtained in the first trimester of pregnancy. For the CDR3, the DNA is TGTGCCAGCAGGAGGACGGACAGCATGAACACTGAAGCTTTCTTT. Its protein is CASRRTDSMNTEAFF.